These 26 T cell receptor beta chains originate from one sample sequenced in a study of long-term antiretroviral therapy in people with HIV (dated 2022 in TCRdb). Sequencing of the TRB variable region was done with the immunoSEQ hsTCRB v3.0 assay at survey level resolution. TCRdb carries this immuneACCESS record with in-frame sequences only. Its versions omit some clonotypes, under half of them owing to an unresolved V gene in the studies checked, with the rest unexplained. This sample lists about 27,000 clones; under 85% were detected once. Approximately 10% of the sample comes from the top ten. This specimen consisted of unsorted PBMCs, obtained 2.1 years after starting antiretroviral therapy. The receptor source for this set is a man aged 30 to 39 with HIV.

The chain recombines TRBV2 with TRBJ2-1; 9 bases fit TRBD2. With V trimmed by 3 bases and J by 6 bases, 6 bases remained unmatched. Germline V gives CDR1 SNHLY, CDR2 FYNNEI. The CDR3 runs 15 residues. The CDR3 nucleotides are TGTGCCAGCAGTGAGAGGCTAGCGGGGTCCAATGAGCAGTTCTTC. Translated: CASSERLAGSNEQFF. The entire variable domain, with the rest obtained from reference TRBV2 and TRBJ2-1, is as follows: EPEVTQTPSHQVTQMGQEVILRCVPISNHLYFYWYRQILGQKVEFLVSFYNNEISEKSEIFDDQFSVERPDGSNFTLKIRSTKLEDSAMYFCASSERLAGSNEQFFGPGTRLTVL.

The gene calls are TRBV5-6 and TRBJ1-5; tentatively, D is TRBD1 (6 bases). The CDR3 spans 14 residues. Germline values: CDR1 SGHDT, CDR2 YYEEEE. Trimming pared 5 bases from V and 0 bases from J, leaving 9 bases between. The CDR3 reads CASSGQISNQPQHF. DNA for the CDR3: TGTGCCAGCAGTGGACAGATTAGCAATCAGCCCCAGCATTTT.

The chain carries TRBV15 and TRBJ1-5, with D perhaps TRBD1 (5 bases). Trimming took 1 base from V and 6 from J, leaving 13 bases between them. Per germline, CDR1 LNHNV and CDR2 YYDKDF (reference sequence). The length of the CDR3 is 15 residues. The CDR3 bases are TGTGCCACCAGCAGAGTGGGGGGAATGGGTCAGCCCCAGCATTTT. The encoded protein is CATSRVGGMGQPQHF.

The CDR3 nucleotides are TGTGCCAGCAGTGAACGGTTTCTAGCGGGGGGCATTGGCACCGGGGAGCTGTTTTTT. Translation gives CASSERFLAGGIGTGELFF. This chain joins TRBV6-1 and TRBJ2-2; 11 positions match TRBD2. The CDR3 totals 19 residues. V lost 2 bases to trimming and J lost 4 bases; unmatched junction nucleotides: 12. Germline CDR1 MNHNS, CDR2 SASEGT.

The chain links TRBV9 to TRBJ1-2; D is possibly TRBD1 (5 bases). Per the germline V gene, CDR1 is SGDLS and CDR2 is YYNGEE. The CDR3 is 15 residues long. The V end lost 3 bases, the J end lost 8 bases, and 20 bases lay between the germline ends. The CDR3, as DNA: TGTGCCAGCAGCGCCAAGGGGACTACCGATCGGGGCTACACCTTC. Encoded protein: CASSAKGTTDRGYTF.

As DNA, the CDR3 is TGTGCCAGCAGCTTTCCCCTAGCGGGGGGGCCGGGGACCACCGGGGAGCTGTTTTTT. Its translation is CASSFPLAGGPGTTGELFF. The chain joins TRBV9 to TRBJ2-2; 12 bases are shared with TRBD2. Per the germline V gene, CDR1 is SGDLS and CDR2 is YYNGEE. J was trimmed by 4 bases and V by 4 bases; bases with no gene match: 14. This CDR3 comprises 19 residues.

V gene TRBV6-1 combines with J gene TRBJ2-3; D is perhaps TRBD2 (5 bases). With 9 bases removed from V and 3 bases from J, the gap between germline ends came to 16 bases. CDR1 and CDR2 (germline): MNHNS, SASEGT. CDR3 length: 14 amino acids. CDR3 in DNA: TGTGCCAGGAAGTTGACCGAGGGTACAGATACGCAGTATTTT. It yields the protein CARKLTEGTDTQYF.

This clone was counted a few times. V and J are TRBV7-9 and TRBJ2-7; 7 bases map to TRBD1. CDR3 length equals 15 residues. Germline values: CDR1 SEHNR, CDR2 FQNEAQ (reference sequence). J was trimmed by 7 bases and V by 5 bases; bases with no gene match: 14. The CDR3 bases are TGTGCCAGCAGCCTCAGAGCCGGACAGGACCTGGAGCAGTACTTC. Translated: CASSLRAGQDLEQYF.

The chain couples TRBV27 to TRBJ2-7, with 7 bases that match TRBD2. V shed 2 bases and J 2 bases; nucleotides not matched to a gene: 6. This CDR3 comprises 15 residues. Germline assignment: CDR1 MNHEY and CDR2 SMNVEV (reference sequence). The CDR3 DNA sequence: TGTGCCAGCAGTTTAAGCTCCGGGACTACCTACGAGCAGTACTTC. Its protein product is CASSLSSGTTYEQYF.

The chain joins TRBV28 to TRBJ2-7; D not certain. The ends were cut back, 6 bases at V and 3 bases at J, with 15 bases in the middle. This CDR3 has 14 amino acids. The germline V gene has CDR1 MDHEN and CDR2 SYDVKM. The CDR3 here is CASSPPGGLYEQYF. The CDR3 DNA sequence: TGTGCCAGCAGCCCCCCCGGTGGCCTCTACGAGCAGTACTTC.

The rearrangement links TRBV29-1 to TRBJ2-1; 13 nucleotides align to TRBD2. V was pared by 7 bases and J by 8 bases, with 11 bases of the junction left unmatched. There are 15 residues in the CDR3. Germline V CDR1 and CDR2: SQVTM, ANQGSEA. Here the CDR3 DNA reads TGCAGCGCCCGGACTAGCGGGAGTTGGATGGATGAGCAGTTCTTC. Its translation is CSARTSGSWMDEQFF.

As DNA, the CDR3 is TGTGCCAGCAGCCTCCGAAGCGAGACCCAGTACTTC. It encodes CASSLRSETQYF. The chain joins TRBV7-8 to TRBJ2-5, with D uncertain. The CDR3 consists of 12 residues. Germline V gene data show CDR1 as SGHVS and CDR2 as FQNEAQ. V lost 5 bases to trimming and J lost 5 bases, with 9 bases between them. The full variable domain, completed using reference TRBV7-8 and TRBJ2-5, is GAGVSQSPRYKVAKRGQDVALRCDPISGHVSLFWYQQALGQGPEFLTYFQNEAQLDKSGLPSDRFFAERPEGSVSTLKIQRTQQEDSAVYLCASSLRSETQYFGPGTRLLVL.

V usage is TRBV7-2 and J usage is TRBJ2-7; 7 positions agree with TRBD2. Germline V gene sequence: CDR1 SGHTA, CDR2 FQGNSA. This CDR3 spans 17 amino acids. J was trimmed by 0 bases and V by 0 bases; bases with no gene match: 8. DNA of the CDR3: TGTGCCAGCAGCTTAGCGCCCGTGGGGGGGGGCTCCTACGAGCAGTACTTC. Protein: CASSLAPVGGGSYEQYF.

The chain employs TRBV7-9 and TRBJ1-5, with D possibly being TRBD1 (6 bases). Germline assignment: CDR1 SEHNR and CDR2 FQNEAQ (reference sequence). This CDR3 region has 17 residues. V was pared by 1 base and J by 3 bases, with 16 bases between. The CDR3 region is CASSLVGGGRYNQPQHF. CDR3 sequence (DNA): TGTGCCAGCAGCTTAGTAGGGGGAGGACGGTACAATCAGCCCCAGCATTTT.

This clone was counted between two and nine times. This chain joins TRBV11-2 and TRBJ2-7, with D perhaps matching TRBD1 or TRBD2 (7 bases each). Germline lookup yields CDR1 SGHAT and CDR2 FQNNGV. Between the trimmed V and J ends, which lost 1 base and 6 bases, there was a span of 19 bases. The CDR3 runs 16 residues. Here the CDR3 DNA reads TGTGCCAGCAGCTTAGCCAGGGGGGGTAACCCCCTCGAGCAGTACTTC. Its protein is CASSLARGGNPLEQYF.

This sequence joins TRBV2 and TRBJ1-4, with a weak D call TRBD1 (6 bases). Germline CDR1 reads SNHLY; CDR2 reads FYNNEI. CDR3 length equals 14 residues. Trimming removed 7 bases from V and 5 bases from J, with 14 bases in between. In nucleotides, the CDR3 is TGTGCCAGCACCCGGACAGTTTTAAATGAAAAACTGTTTTTT. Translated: CASTRTVLNEKLFF.

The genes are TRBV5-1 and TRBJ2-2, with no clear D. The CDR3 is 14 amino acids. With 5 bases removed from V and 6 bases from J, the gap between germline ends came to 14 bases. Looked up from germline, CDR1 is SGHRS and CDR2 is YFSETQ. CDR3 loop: CASRAESIPGELFF. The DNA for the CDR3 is TGCGCCAGCAGGGCCGAGTCGATTCCCGGGGAGCTGTTTTTT.

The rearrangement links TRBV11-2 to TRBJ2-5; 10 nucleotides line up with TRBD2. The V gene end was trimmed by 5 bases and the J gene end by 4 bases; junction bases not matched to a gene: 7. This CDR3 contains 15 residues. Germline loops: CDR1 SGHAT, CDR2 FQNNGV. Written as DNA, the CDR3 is TGTGCCAGCAGCCGCCTACTAGCGGGGAGAGAGACCCAGTACTTC. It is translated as CASSRLLAGRETQYF.

As DNA, the CDR3 is TGTGCCAGCAGCCGAGACTCGGGGGTCCCACTGGAGCAGTACTTC. This gives the protein CASSRDSGVPLEQYF. The V gene is TRBV7-9, the J gene TRBJ2-7; D possibly corresponds to TRBD2 (6 bases). The CDR3 runs 15 residues. V shed 5 bases and J shed 7 bases, with 21 bases lying between them. CDR1 is SEHNR and CDR2 is FQNEAQ in the germline V gene (reference sequence).

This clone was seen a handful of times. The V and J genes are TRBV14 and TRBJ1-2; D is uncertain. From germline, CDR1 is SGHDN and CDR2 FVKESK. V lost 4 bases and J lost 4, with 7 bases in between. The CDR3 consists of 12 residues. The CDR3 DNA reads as TGTGCCAGCAGCCCACAGCCCTATGGCTACACCTTC. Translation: CASSPQPYGYTF.

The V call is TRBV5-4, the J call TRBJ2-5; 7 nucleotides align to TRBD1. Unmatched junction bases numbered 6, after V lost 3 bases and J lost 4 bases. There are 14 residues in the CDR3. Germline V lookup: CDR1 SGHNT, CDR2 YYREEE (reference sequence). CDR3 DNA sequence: TGTGCCAGCAGCTACACAGGGGACCCAGAGACCCAGTACTTC. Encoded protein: CASSYTGDPETQYF.

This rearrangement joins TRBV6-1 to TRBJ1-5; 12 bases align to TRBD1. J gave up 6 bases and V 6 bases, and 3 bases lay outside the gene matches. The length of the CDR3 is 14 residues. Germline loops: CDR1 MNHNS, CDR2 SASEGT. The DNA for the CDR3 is TGTGCCAGCAGGGGACAGGGGGCAGGTCAGCCCCAGCATTTT. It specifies CASRGQGAGQPQHF.

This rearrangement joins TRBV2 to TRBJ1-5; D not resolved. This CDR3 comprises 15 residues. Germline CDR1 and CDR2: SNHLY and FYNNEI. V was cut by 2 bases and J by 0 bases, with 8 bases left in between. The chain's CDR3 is CASSETGNSNQPQHF. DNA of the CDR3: TGTGCCAGCAGTGAAACGGGGAATAGCAATCAGCCCCAGCATTTT.

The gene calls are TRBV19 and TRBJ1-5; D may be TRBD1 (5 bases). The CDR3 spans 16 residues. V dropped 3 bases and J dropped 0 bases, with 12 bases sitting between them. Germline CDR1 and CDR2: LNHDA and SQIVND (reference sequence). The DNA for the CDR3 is TGTGCCAGTAGTATGGGAGGACATGGTAGCAATCAGCCCCAGCATTTT. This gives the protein CASSMGGHGSNQPQHF.

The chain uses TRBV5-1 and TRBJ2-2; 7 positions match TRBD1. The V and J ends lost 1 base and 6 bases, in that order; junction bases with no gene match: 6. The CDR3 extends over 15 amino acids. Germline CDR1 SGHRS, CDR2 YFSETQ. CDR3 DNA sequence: TGCGCCAGCAGCTTGACAGGGGCTGTAGCCGGGGAGCTGTTTTTT. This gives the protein CASSLTGAVAGELFF.

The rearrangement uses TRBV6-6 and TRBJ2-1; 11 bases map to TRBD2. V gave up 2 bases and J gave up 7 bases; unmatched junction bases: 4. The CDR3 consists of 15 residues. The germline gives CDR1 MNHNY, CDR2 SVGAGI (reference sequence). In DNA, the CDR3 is TGTGCCAGCAGTTACACGGTAGCGGGGGGGAATGAGCAGTTCTTC. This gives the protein CASSYTVAGGNEQFF.